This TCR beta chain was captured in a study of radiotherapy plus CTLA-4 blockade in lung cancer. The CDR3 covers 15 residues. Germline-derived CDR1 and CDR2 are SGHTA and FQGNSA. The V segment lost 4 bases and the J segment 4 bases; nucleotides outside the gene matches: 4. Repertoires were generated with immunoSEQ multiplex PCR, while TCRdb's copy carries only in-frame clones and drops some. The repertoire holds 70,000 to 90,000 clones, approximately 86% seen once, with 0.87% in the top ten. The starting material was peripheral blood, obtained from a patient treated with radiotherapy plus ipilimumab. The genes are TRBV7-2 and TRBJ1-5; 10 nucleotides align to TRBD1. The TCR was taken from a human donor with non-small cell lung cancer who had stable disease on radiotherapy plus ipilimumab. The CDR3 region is CASSSRTGGNQPQHF. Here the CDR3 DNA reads TGTGCCAGCAGCTCTCGGACAGGGGGAAATCAGCCCCAGCATTTT.